Detailed here is one T cell receptor beta chain. These data are taken from a study of blood T cell repertoires in COVID-19. At the level of the study: Some COVID-19 samples were acute and others convalescent; all came from the United States, Italy and Spain. In each case, the material was cDNA or gDNA derived from T cells, B-cell-depleted T cells, or PBMCs.

In the original processing: Nucleated cell counts were estimated from reference gene primer amplification. Clones were read by immunoSEQ multiplex PCR, and TCRdb kept only the in-frame ones, dropping some. The D gene and trimming were derived from the DNA, and the V and J assignments and clone size from that table. The repertoire holds about 72,000 clones, with around 80% as singletons. Germline V CDR1 and CDR2: MNHNS, SASEGT. The CDR3 sequence is 14 residues long. The V gene lost 2 bases and the J gene lost 1 base, with 8 bases spanning the gap. The genes are TRBV6-1 and TRBJ1-1, with D possibly matching TRBD1 (6 bases). The origin of this receptor is a human donor in a cohort sampled during active COVID-19. The sequenced material came from peripheral blood. In DNA, the CDR3 is TGTGCCAGCAGTGAACAGGGGTCGAACACTGAAGCTTTCTTT. Protein: CASSEQGSNTEAFF.